Shown below are 29 T cell receptor beta chains from a single sample sequenced in a study of T cells of healthy individuals. In TCRdb, the 5' RACE reads were re-called with MiXCR into one record per CDR3 protein. The sample shows 85,000 to 100,000 distinct CDR3 sequences, roughly 15% of them seen only once. These receptors were obtained from a human donor in good health.

The table lists this clonotype with many counts. V usage is TRBV2 and J usage is TRBJ1-1; 8 bases match TRBD1. With V trimmed by 3 bases and J by 5 bases, 2 bases remained unmatched. The CDR3 sequence is 13 residues long. Germline CDR1 is SNHLY and CDR2 is FYNNEI. CDR3 loop: CASSERQGTEAFF. The CDR3 region has the DNA TGTGCCAGCAGTGAGCGACAGGGGACTGAAGCTTTCTTT.

Many counts were recorded for this clonotype. The chain joins TRBV7-6 to TRBJ2-2, with 7 positions matching TRBD1. Germline CDR1 is SGHVS and CDR2 is FNYEAQ. CDR3 length equals 12 residues. V gave up 5 bases and J gave up 10 bases; unmatched junction bases: 4. The CDR3 DNA reads as TGTGCCAGCAGCGGACAGGCCTCGGAGCTGTTTTTT. This codes for CASSGQASELFF.

The chain combines TRBV5-1 with TRBJ2-1; unclear D gene. Germline loops: CDR1 SGHRS, CDR2 YFSETQ. The CDR3 length is 15 residues. Trimming removed 0 bases at V and 2 bases at J, with 9 bases between. The CDR3 coding sequence is TGCGCCAGCAGCTTGGGAAGCCCGGCCTACAATGAGCAGTTCTTC. Its translation: CASSLGSPAYNEQFF.

This clonotype showed up many times. V usage is TRBV9 and J usage is TRBJ2-3, with 10 positions matching TRBD2. The V and J ends lost 1 base and 4 bases, in that order; junction bases with no gene match: 6. Per the germline V gene, CDR1 is SGDLS and CDR2 is YYNGEE. The CDR3 runs 16 residues. CDR3 in DNA: TGTGCCAGCAGCGTATTGGGAGCGGGAGGGCCAGATACGCAGTATTTT. Its protein is CASSVLGAGGPDTQYF.

This chain links TRBV7-2 with TRBJ2-1; D is ambiguous. The CDR3 has 15 residues. Germline V gene data show CDR1 as SGHTA and CDR2 as FQGNSA. V lost 0 bases to trimming and J lost 0 bases, with 6 bases between them. DNA for the CDR3: TGTGCCAGCAGCTTAGCTTTCCCCTCCTACAATGAGCAGTTCTTC. Translation: CASSLAFPSYNEQFF.

J is TRBJ2-1 and V is TRBV10-3; D is possibly TRBD2 (5 bases). Germline V CDR1 and CDR2: ENHRY, SYGVKD. The CDR3 sequence is 14 residues long. V dropped 6 bases and J dropped 10 bases, with 19 bases sitting between them. CDR3: CAIREVPTPGEQFF. In DNA, the CDR3 is TGTGCCATCAGAGAGGTCCCCACTCCGGGAGAGCAGTTCTTC.

This clonotype came up a few times. The chain recombines TRBV7-2 with TRBJ1-6; 9 bases line up with TRBD1. V trimming: 1 base; J trimming: 17 bases; junction bases outside the gene matches: 6. In germline, CDR1 is SGHTA, CDR2 FQGNSA. The CDR3 consists of 13 residues. CDR3 sequence: CASSLDGTGSIHF. The CDR3 DNA reads TGTGCCAGCAGCTTAGATGGGACAGGGTCCATCCACTTT.

The chain carries TRBV9 and TRBJ2-2; D is unresolved. The CDR3 consists of 14 residues. Trimming left V 0 bases short and J 6 bases short, with 9 bases between. In germline, CDR1 is SGDLS, CDR2 YYNGEE. CDR3 coding DNA: TGTGCCAGCAGCGTAGACCCCTCCGCCGGGGAGCTGTTTTTT. Its translation: CASSVDPSAGELFF.

This clonotype appeared once. The J gene is TRBJ2-3, the V gene TRBV27; 12 bases map to TRBD2. V was pared by 6 bases and J by 4 bases, with 14 bases of the junction left unmatched. In germline, CDR1 is MNHEY, CDR2 SMNVEV (reference sequence). The CDR3 sequence is 18 residues long. The CDR3 loop is CASSRSLTSGRSADTQYF. CDR3 nucleotide sequence: TGTGCCAGCAGCCGATCATTGACTAGCGGGAGATCGGCAGATACGCAGTATTTT.

There are a few counts of this clonotype. This chain connects TRBV7-9 to TRBJ2-3; weak D call: TRBD1 (5 bases). V was cut by 7 bases and J by 0 bases, with 8 bases left in between. Germline CDR1 reads SEHNR; CDR2 reads FQNEAQ (reference sequence). The CDR3 spans 13 residues. The CDR3 coding sequence is TGTGCCAGCATTCAGGGTAGCACAGATACGCAGTATTTT. Translated: CASIQGSTDTQYF.

The V gene is TRBV3-1, the J gene TRBJ1-1; D might be TRBD1 (5 bases). Trimming stripped 3 bases from V and 5 bases from J, with 19 bases between. From germline, CDR1 is LGHDT and CDR2 YNNKEL (reference sequence). The CDR3 is 16 amino acids. CDR3 amino acids: CASSQIAGEGTTEAFF. The CDR3 coding sequence is TGTGCCAGCAGCCAGATAGCGGGGGAGGGTACGACTGAAGCTTTCTTT.

This clonotype was seen a few times. This rearrangement joins TRBV7-9 to TRBJ2-7; D might be TRBD1 (5 bases). CDR1 SEHNR and CDR2 FQNEAQ come from the germline V gene (reference sequence). V was cut by 3 bases and J by 1 base, with 13 bases left in between. This CDR3 contains 15 residues. The CDR3 DNA follows: TGTGCCAGCAGCTTCTCGGCGAAGGGGTCCTACGAGCAGTACTTC. It specifies CASSFSAKGSYEQYF.

This clonotype has at least ten counts. The CDR3, as DNA: TGTGCCAGCAGCTTGGAGGCCAGGCCGCCCTACGAGCAGTACTTC. This sequence encodes CASSLEARPPYEQYF. This sequence joins TRBV5-5 and TRBJ2-7; D is undetermined. The CDR3 is made up of 15 amino acids. Trimming removed 0 bases from V and 2 bases from J, with 12 bases in between. Germline V CDR1 and CDR2: SGHKS, YYEKEE (reference sequence).

Many counts were recorded for this clonotype. V and J are TRBV5-1 and TRBJ2-1; D gene ambiguous. CDR3 length: 15 residues. Germline V gene sequence: CDR1 SGHRS, CDR2 YFSETQ. V lost 0 bases and J lost 3, with 10 bases in between. CDR3 amino acids: CASSLGQSLYNEQFF. CDR3 coding DNA: TGCGCCAGCAGCTTGGGGCAGTCCCTCTACAATGAGCAGTTCTTC.

This clonotype turned up a few times. The rearrangement joins TRBV7-8 to TRBJ2-5; D uncertain. Germline CDR1 SGHVS, CDR2 FQNEAQ. The CDR3 totals 12 residues. V gave up 5 bases and J gave up 5 bases, with 9 bases separating them. DNA for the CDR3: TGTGCCAGCAGCCAGACGGGCGAGACCCAGTACTTC. Protein product: CASSQTGETQYF.

This clonotype was observed a handful of times. The chain uses TRBV7-3 and TRBJ2-1; D unresolved. V lost 5 bases and J lost 0, with 11 bases in between. CDR1 is SGHTA, CDR2 FQGTGA, per germline. The CDR3 has 15 amino acids. As DNA, the CDR3 is TGTGCCAGCAGCCCCGACTTGGGCTCCTACAATGAGCAGTTCTTC. This sequence encodes CASSPDLGSYNEQFF.

This clonotype showed up just a few times. The genes are TRBV10-3 and TRBJ2-3; the D call may be TRBD1 or TRBD2 (6 bases each). CDR1 and CDR2 from the germline V gene are ENHRY and SYGVKD. The length of the CDR3 is 14 residues. V lost 9 bases and J lost 4, with 17 bases in between. CDR3 in DNA: TGTGCCATAGGGGGTTACGGGAGCGCAGATACGCAGTATTTT. It encodes CAIGGYGSADTQYF.

This clonotype has just a few counts. CDR3 residues: CASSWDRGGEKLFF. The CDR3, as DNA: TGCGCCAGCAGCTGGGACAGGGGTGGTGAAAAACTGTTTTTT. The chain joins TRBV4-3 to TRBJ1-4; 10 bases map to TRBD1. This CDR3 has 14 residues. V lost 5 bases, J lost 7 bases, and 4 bases stayed unmatched. Germline values: CDR1 LGHNA, CDR2 YSLEER.

The J gene is TRBJ2-3, the V gene TRBV4-2, with D unclear. CDR1 and CDR2 from the germline V gene are LGHNA and YNFKEQ. V was shortened by 4 bases and J by 1 base, with 9 bases between the two germline ends. This CDR3 spans 14 amino acids. CDR3: CASSPSDGTDTQYF. For the CDR3, the DNA is TGTGCCAGCAGCCCTTCGGATGGCACAGATACGCAGTATTTT.

For the CDR3, the DNA is TGCAGTGCTCTGCTTGTGGGCCATAATTCACCCCTCCACTTT. It yields the protein CSALLVGHNSPLHF. The gene calls are TRBV20-1 and TRBJ1-6; unclear D gene. Germline-derived CDR1 and CDR2 are DFQATT and SNEGSKA (reference sequence). Trimming took off 5 bases at V and 5 bases at J, with 13 bases between the two ends. This CDR3 has 14 amino acids.

The rearrangement joins TRBV28 to TRBJ1-1; no reliable D call. The CDR3 extends over 11 amino acids. From germline, CDR1 is MDHEN and CDR2 SYDVKM. Written as DNA, the CDR3 is TGTGCTAGCTTCGGGTCCACTGAAGCTTTCTTT. Translating it yields CASFGSTEAFF.

This clonotype was observed a handful of times. Here the CDR3 DNA reads TGTGCCAGCAGCCTGACAGTAACCCACACCGGGGAGCTGTTTTTT. Translating gives CASSLTVTHTGELFF. This chain joins TRBV28 and TRBJ2-2; possibly TRBD1 for D (5 bases). Germline CDR1 is MDHEN and CDR2 is SYDVKM. V lost 6 bases and J 3 bases, leaving 14 bases between the germline ends. The CDR3 spans 15 residues. The entire variable domain, with the rest obtained from reference TRBV28 and TRBJ2-2, is as follows: DVKVTQSSRYLVKRTGEKVFLECVQDMDHENMFWYRQDPGLGLRLIYFSYDVKMKEKGDIPEGYSVSREKKERFSLILESASTNQTSMYLCASSLTVTHTGELFFGEGSRLTVL.

Only a few counts were recorded for this clonotype. V is TRBV7-2 and J is TRBJ2-3, with TRBD2 identical over 12 bases. V lost 0 bases and J lost 5; bases outside the gene matches: 3. Per germline, CDR1 SGHTA and CDR2 FQGNSA. This CDR3 contains 16 residues. DNA of the CDR3: TGTGCCAGCAGCTTAGCGACTAGCGGGGGTAGAGATACGCAGTATTTT. Translating gives CASSLATSGGRDTQYF.

This chain connects TRBV7-3 to TRBJ1-6; possible D gene TRBD1, 5 bases. Looked up from germline, CDR1 is SGHTA and CDR2 is FQGTGA. This CDR3 is built from 14 residues. The V and J ends lost 5 bases and 7 bases respectively, with 12 bases between them. In DNA, the CDR3 is TGTGCCAGCAGCGCATCGGGGGGGAATTCACCCCTCCACTTT. It translates to CASSASGGNSPLHF.

The chain joins TRBV19 to TRBJ1-5; D gene ambiguous. The CDR3 extends over 14 amino acids. Between the trimmed V and J ends, which lost 10 bases and 3 bases, there was a span of 16 bases. Germline V gene sequence: CDR1 LNHDA, CDR2 SQIVND (reference sequence). The CDR3 nucleotides read TGTGCCACCGAATCCCGACGTTCCAATCAGCCCCAGCATTTT. It yields the protein CATESRRSNQPQHF.

The chain links TRBV10-3 to TRBJ1-5, with a possible D match to TRBD1 (5 bases). This CDR3 is built from 16 residues. Germline V CDR1 and CDR2: ENHRY, SYGVKD. V shed 0 bases and J shed 2 bases, with 11 bases lying between them. For the CDR3, the DNA is TGTGCCATCAGTGAGTCAATGAGCAGGGGCAATCAGCCCCAGCATTTT. Amino acids: CAISESMSRGNQPQHF.

As to this clonotype: A read error may produce the germline difference seen at one junction end. The gene calls are TRBV6-2 or TRBV6-3 and TRBJ1-4; D gene unclear. The germline CDR1 and CDR2 sequences are MNHEY and SVGEGT. This CDR3 spans 12 amino acids. The CDR3 region is CASSFTIEKLFF. CDR3 DNA sequence: TGTGCCAGCAGCTTCACTATTGAAAAACTGTTTTTT.

The V gene is TRBV7-2, the J gene TRBJ2-1; maybe TRBD2 (7 bases). V was clipped by 5 bases and J by 7 bases, with 15 bases between them. Germline CDR1 is SGHTA and CDR2 is FQGNSA. This CDR3 spans 14 amino acids. The CDR3 is CASSGGGSRNEQFF. The CDR3, as DNA: TGTGCCAGCAGCGGGGGCGGGAGTAGGAATGAGCAGTTCTTC.

The rearrangement joins TRBV20-1 to TRBJ2-7, with 9 bases matching TRBD1. This CDR3 is 13 amino acids long. The V gene's germline CDR1 is DFQATT and CDR2 SNEGSKA (reference sequence). Unmatched junction bases numbered 4, after V lost 3 bases and J lost 4 bases. CDR3 DNA sequence: TGCAGTGCTAGTTTTGGACAGGGGTACGAGCAGTACTTC. It is translated as CSASFGQGYEQYF.